Presented here are 15 T cell receptor beta chains from one specimen sequenced in a study of identical twins. One entry per CDR3 protein, called by TCRdb with MiXCR from the 5' RACE reads. The sample has 1.5 million or so distinct CDR3 sequences; about 32% are singletons. Sequences were obtained from cord blood. Receptor source: a newborn girl in good health.

In its sample, this clonotype was seen many times. The CDR3 reads CASSQVSGGATDTQYF. As DNA, the CDR3 is TGTGCCAGCAGCCAAGTTAGCGGGGGGGCCACAGATACGCAGTATTTT. This chain uses TRBV4-2 with TRBJ2-3, with TRBD2 identical over 11 bases. The CDR3 has 16 amino acids. V shed 1 base, J shed 2 bases, and the junction held 2 bases outside the gene matches. The germline CDR1 and CDR2 sequences are LGHNA and YNFKEQ.

This clonotype was detected only a few times. The V gene is TRBV27, the J gene TRBJ2-4; 8 bases map to TRBD1. Germline lookup yields CDR1 MNHEY and CDR2 SMNVEV (reference sequence). Trimming removed 5 bases from V and 2 bases from J; junction bases left unmatched: 17. This CDR3 is built from 19 residues. This CDR3 reads CASSTWTGSPPYPKNIQYF. In DNA, the CDR3 is TGTGCCAGCAGTACCTGGACAGGGTCCCCTCCTTATCCCAAAAACATTCAGTACTTC.

The V and J genes are TRBV6-6 and TRBJ2-1; 7 positions agree with TRBD2. CDR3 length equals 15 residues. Trimming removed 5 bases from V and 6 bases from J; junction bases left unmatched: 10. CDR1 and CDR2 from the germline V gene are MNHNY and SVGAGI (reference sequence). In nucleotides, the CDR3 is TGTGCCAGCAGTGGCCGACTAGCAACTGGCAATGAGCAGTTCTTC. Translated, it gives CASSGRLATGNEQFF.

This chain connects TRBV20-1 to TRBJ2-2; TRBD2 matches at 11 bases. The CDR3 spans 16 residues. Germline values: CDR1 DFQATT, CDR2 SNEGSKA (reference sequence). With V trimmed by 5 bases and J by 4 bases, 9 bases remained unmatched. CDR3 region: CSARLSGGAFTGELFF. The CDR3, as DNA: TGCAGTGCTCGACTTAGCGGGGGGGCTTTCACCGGGGAGCTGTTTTTT.

This sequence joins TRBV25-1 and TRBJ2-5; 7 bases fit TRBD2. V was pared by 1 base and J by 11 bases, with 16 bases of the junction left unmatched. Germline assignment: CDR1 MGHDK and CDR2 SYGVNS. The CDR3 is 16 residues long. The CDR3 bases are TGTGCCAGCAGTGAATTGTACAGGACACCGGGAGGTGAGCAGTACTTC. Encoded protein: CASSELYRTPGGEQYF.

The chain joins TRBV2 to TRBJ1-2; D unclear. CDR1 and CDR2 (germline): SNHLY, FYNNEI. Trimming cost V 3 bases and J 0 bases, with 11 bases left between them. This CDR3 region has 15 residues. The CDR3 sequence: CASSDSQNPNYGYTF. CDR3 bases: TGTGCCAGCAGTGATTCGCAGAATCCTAACTATGGCTACACCTTC.

As to this clonotype: Its ends do not fully match the called genes, so a read error is possible. J is TRBJ2-6 and V is TRBV11-1; 8 bases agree with TRBD1. CDR1 and CDR2 from the germline V gene are SGHAT and FQDESV (reference sequence). The CDR3 sequence is 17 residues long. The chain's CDR3 is CASSLGDRISGANVPTF. CDR3 bases: TGTGCCAGCAGCTTAGGGGACAGGATCTCTGGGGCCAACGTCCCGACTTTC. The full variable domain, with the rest looked up from reference TRBV11-1 and TRBJ2-6, is EAEVAQSPRYKITEKSQAVAFWCDPISGHATLYWYRQILGQGPELLVQFQDESVVDDSQLPKDRFSAERLKGVDSTLKIQPAELGDSAMYLCASSLGDRISGANVPTFGAGSRLTVL.

This CDR3 is CASSYSQGKETQYF. The CDR3 DNA follows: TGTGCCAGCAGTTACTCGCAGGGGAAAGAGACCCAGTACTTC. The genes are TRBV6-5 and TRBJ2-5, with D perhaps TRBD1 (6 bases). V was shortened by 0 bases and J by 3 bases, with 8 bases between the two germline ends. From germline, CDR1 is MNHEY and CDR2 SVGAGI. The CDR3 is 14 residues long.

This rearrangement joins TRBV6-1 to TRBJ2-1; 7 nucleotides match TRBD2. V trimming: 7 bases; J trimming: 0 bases; junction bases outside the gene matches: 6. The CDR3 is 15 residues long. Germline lookup yields CDR1 MNHNS and CDR2 SASEGT. DNA of the CDR3: TGTGCCAGCAAAAACCAGCGGGACTCCTACAATGAGCAGTTCTTC. This encodes CASKNQRDSYNEQFF.

With regard to this clonotype: The junction departs from germline at one end; a sequencing error may be responsible. The rearrangement links TRBV28 to TRBJ2-1, with 10 bases matching TRBD2. The CDR3 totals 15 residues. Germline-derived CDR1 and CDR2 are MDHEN and SYDVKM. The CDR3 DNA sequence: TGTGCCAGCAGGCTTCTAGCGGGAGCCTACAATGAGCGGTTCTTC. Its translation: CASRLLAGAYNERFF.

The chain recombines TRBV7-9 with TRBJ2-1, with TRBD2 identical over 8 bases. Germline CDR1 reads SEHNR; CDR2 reads FQNEAQ (reference sequence). The CDR3 has 18 residues. V lost 4 bases, J lost 4 bases, and 15 bases stayed unmatched. The CDR3 here is CASSSPGLSGGDYNEQFF. The CDR3, as DNA: TGTGCCAGCAGCTCCCCGGGTTTGAGCGGGGGCGATTACAATGAGCAGTTCTTC.

As for this clonotype: One base separates it from a far larger clone, so it is likely a read error. Without the conserved terminal phenylalanine or tryptophan, this CDR3 likely stems from a read error. The genes are TRBV6-2 or TRBV6-3 and TRBJ2-5; unclear D gene. The CDR3 covers 12 residues. The V and J ends lost 5 bases and 0 bases respectively, with 4 bases between them. Germline V gene data show CDR1 as MNHEY and CDR2 as SVGEGT. The CDR3, as DNA: TGTGCCAGCAGTCCGCACCAAGAGACCCAGTACTAC. Translated: CASSPHQETQYY.

The chain is built from TRBV12-3 or TRBV12-4 and TRBJ2-1; a weak D match, TRBD2 (5 bases). Trimming shortened V by 5 bases and J by 3 bases, and 14 bases separated the two germline ends. This CDR3 spans 15 amino acids. In nucleotides, the CDR3 is TGTGCCAGCAGTCTGTGGGTACGGGGCTACAATGAGCAGTTCTTC. Its translation: CASSLWVRGYNEQFF.

The gene calls are TRBV20-1 and TRBJ1-6, with 7 bases aligning to TRBD1. V shed 1 base and J 8 bases; nucleotides not matched to a gene: 11. This CDR3 spans 16 amino acids. Germline loops: CDR1 DFQATT, CDR2 SNEGSKA (reference sequence). The DNA of the CDR3 is TGCAGTGCTAGAGCACCCCCGAACAGGGGTGATTCACCCCTCCACTTT. Translated: CSARAPPNRGDSPLHF.

The chain recombines TRBV20-1 with TRBJ2-1; 12 bases line up with TRBD2. The germline CDR1 and CDR2 sequences are DFQATT and SNEGSKA (reference sequence). The CDR3 is 14 residues long. V lost 8 bases, J lost 7 bases, and 9 bases stayed unmatched. The CDR3 region has the DNA TGCAGTTCTCTGACTAGCGGGGGATTTAATGAGCAGTTCTTC. Amino acid sequence: CSSLTSGGFNEQFF.